This T cell receptor beta chain was sequenced during a study of T cell clonotyping in hematopoietic cell transplantation. Whole-study context: Pretransplant recipient samples were taken after cytoreduction. Study-level findings and limits: Graft donor and pretransplant recipient Inverse Simpson Index values predicted broader posttransplant TCR diversity.

Time point meaning: recipient sample about 28 days before transplant, after cytoreduction. Samples: about 28 days before transplant, then days 30, 100 and 180 after. Points on this clone: Its target is not known.

Germline-derived CDR1 and CDR2 are GTSNPN and SVGIG (reference sequence). The germline V and J ends were trimmed by 4 bases and 1 base, with 20 bases remaining between them. The CDR3 sequence is 16 residues long. Data came from immunoSEQ multiplex PCR; TCRdb stores just in-frame clones and leaves some out. The sample holds about 11,000 clones; roughly nine tenths are singletons and the top ten take 13%. The chain uses TRBV30 and TRBJ2-7; tentatively, D is TRBD1 (6 bases). The material was peripheral blood mononuclear cells, obtained before stem cell transplant. The TCR sequence derives from a middle-aged woman with acute myeloid leukemia. Some clones in this sample may be carry-over from other donors' samples. The CDR3 DNA follows: TGTGCCTGGATGGGGGCAGGCGCCCGCGGGTCCTACGAGCAGTACTTC. This gives the protein CAWMGAGARGSYEQYF.